This T cell receptor (beta chain) was sequenced for a study of T cell responses to AZD1222 COVID-19 vaccine. CDR1 and CDR2 from the germline V gene are MDHEN and SYDVKM. The V segment lost 6 bases and the J segment 4 bases; nucleotides outside the gene matches: 3. This CDR3 contains 13 residues. In this sample, this clone turned up once. Sequencing used immunoSEQ multiplex PCR; TCRdb keeps in-frame clones, though not all of them. The table includes about 100,000 clones, about 87% detected once. This material consisted of peripheral blood, taken on day 0 of AZD1222 vaccination. This clonotype was obtained from an adult in good health. This rearrangement joins TRBV28 to TRBJ1-2, with 9 nucleotides matching TRBD1. CDR3 in DNA: TGTGCCAGCAGCCGACAGGGGGTCTATGGCTACACCTTC. This gives the protein CASSRQGVYGYTF.